Described below is a single TCR beta chain sequence and its context. Its antigen is currently unknown. The CDR3 loop spans 12 amino acids. Germline V gene data show CDR1 as KGHSH and CDR2 as LQKENI. V was cut by 3 bases and J by 10 bases, with 10 bases left in between. The primer mix had 60 Vbeta and 13 Jbeta primers. Sequencing was performed with immunoSEQ multiplex PCR; in TCRdb, only in-frame clones are kept and a portion is missing. The table has around 58,000 clones, over 75% seen once. This sample was included in a study of cytomegalovirus exposure and HLA in healthy donors. Study observations and caveats: When the data were analyzed later, several of the most significant clusters appeared to be linked to common viral pathogens. Using a false discovery rate of 0.05, a later analysis showed that 16,951 TCR beta sequences were associated with HLA alleles.

Sequencing used PBMCs. The chain recombines TRBV18 with TRBJ2-1; D gene uncertain. The receptor was derived from a male donor in good health and CMV-seropositive. As DNA, the CDR3 is TGTGCCAGCTCACCTGCAGTCCTGGAGCAGTTCTTC. Translated, it gives CASSPAVLEQFF.